The T cell receptor (beta chain) under discussion was sequenced for a study of cytomegalovirus exposure and HLA in healthy donors. The PCR contained 60 Vbeta and 13 Jbeta primers. Some clones are missing from TCRdb's copy, which holds only in-frame ones; the method was immunoSEQ multiplex PCR. The sample lists fewer than 200,000 clones, about four fifths seen once, with approximately 1.5% in the top ten. The junction had 1 base not matched to a gene; V was cut back by 4 bases and J by 1 base. The CDR3 extends over 14 amino acids. Germline V lookup: CDR1 LNHNV, CDR2 YYDKDF (reference sequence). The sequence was collected from a male donor in good health and CMV-seronegative. Source material: PBMCs. The gene calls are TRBV15 and TRBJ2-7, with 10 bases fitting TRBD1. CDR3 sequence reads: CATSTGQGSYEQYF. The CDR3 nucleotides read TGTGCCACCAGCACGGGACAGGGGTCCTACGAGCAGTACTTC.